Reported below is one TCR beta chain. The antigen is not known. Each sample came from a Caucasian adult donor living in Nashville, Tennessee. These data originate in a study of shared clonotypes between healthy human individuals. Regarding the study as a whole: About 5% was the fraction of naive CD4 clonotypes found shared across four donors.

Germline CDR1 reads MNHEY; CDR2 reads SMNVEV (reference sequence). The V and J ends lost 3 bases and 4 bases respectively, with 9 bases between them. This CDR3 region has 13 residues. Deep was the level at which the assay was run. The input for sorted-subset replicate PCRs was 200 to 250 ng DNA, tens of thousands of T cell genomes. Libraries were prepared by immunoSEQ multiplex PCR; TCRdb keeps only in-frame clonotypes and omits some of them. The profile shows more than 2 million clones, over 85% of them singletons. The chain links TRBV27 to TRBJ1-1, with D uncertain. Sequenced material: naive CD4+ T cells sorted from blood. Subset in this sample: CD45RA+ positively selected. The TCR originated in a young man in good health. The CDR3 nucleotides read TGTGCCAGCAGTTTTCGTGGCCCCACTGAAGCTTTCTTT. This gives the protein CASSFRGPTEAFF.